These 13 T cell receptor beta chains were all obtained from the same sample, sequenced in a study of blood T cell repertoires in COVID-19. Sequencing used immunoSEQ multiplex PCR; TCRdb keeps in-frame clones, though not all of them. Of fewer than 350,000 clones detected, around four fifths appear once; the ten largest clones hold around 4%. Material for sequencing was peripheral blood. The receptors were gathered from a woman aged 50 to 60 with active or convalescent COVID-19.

CDR3 residues: CASSPQPQADNEQFF. CDR3 DNA: TGTGCCAGCAGCCCCCAACCCCAGGCAGACAATGAGCAGTTCTTC. The gene calls are TRBV7-9 and TRBJ2-1, with D unclear. Germline assignment: CDR1 SEHNR and CDR2 FQNEAQ (reference sequence). V shed 5 bases and J shed 5 bases, with 16 bases lying between them. The CDR3 has 15 residues. The whole variable domain, filled in from reference TRBV7-9 and TRBJ2-1, reads DTGVSQNPRHKITKRGQNVTFRCDPISEHNRLYWYRQTLGQGPEFLTYFQNEAQLEKSRLLSDRFSAERPKGSFSTLEIQRTEQGDSAMYLCASSPQPQADNEQFFGPGTRLTVL.

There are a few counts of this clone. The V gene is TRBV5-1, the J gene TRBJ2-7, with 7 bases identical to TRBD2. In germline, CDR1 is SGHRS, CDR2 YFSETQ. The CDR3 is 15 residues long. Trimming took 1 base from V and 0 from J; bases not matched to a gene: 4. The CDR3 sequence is CASSLLGEGSYEQYF. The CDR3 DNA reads TGCGCCAGCAGCTTGTTGGGGGAGGGCTCCTACGAGCAGTACTTC.

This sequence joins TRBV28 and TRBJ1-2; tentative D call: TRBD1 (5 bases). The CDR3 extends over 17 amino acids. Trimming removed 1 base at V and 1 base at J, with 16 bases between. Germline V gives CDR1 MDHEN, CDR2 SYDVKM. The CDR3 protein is CASSLLGRAGVNYGYTF. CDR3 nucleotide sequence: TGTGCCAGCAGTTTATTGGGGCGGGCGGGGGTTAACTATGGCTACACCTTC.

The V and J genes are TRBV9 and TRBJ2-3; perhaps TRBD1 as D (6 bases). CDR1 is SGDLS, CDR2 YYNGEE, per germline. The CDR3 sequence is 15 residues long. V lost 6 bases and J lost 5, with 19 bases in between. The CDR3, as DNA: TGTGCCAGCAACGACAGGCCGTTCAGGGGAGATACGCAGTATTTT. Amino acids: CASNDRPFRGDTQYF.

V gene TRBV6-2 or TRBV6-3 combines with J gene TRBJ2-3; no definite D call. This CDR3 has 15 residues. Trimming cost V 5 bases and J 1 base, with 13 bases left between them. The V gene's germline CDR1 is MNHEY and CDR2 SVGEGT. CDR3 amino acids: CASSEPGLRTDTQYF. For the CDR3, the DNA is TGTGCCAGCAGTGAGCCGGGTTTACGCACAGATACGCAGTATTTT.

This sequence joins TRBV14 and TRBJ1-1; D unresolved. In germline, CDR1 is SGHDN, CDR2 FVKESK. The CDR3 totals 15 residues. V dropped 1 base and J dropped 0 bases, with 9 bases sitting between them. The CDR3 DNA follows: TGTGCCAGCAGCCAAGTGGCACGATTGAACACTGAAGCTTTCTTT. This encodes CASSQVARLNTEAFF.

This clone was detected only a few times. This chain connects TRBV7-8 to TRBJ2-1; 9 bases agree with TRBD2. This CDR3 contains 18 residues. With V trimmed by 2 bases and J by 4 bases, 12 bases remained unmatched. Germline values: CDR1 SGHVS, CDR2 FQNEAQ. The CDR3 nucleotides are TGTGCCAGCAGCTTAAGAGTAGCGGGAGTTGGATCTTACAATGAGCAGTTCTTC. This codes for CASSLRVAGVGSYNEQFF. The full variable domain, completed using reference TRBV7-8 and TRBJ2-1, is GAGVSQSPRYKVAKRGQDVALRCDPISGHVSLFWYQQALGQGPEFLTYFQNEAQLDKSGLPSDRFFAERPEGSVSTLKIQRTQQEDSAVYLCASSLRVAGVGSYNEQFFGPGTRLTVL.

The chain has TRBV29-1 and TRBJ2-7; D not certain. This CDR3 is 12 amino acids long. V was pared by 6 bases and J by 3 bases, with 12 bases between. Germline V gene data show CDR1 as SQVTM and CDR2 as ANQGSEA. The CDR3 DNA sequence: TGCAGCGTAGCCGGGTCGGTCTACGAGCAGTACTTC. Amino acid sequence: CSVAGSVYEQYF.

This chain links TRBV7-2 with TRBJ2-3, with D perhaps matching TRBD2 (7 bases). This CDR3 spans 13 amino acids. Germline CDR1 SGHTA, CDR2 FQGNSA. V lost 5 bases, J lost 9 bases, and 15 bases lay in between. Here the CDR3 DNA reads TGTGCCAGCAGCCCCCTCGGGGGGCTGACGCAGTATTTT. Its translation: CASSPLGGLTQYF.

CDR3 sequence: CASSSGIAPPGTQYF. For the CDR3, the DNA is TGTGCCAGCAGCTCCGGGATAGCCCCACCGGGTACGCAGTATTTT. The V gene is TRBV5-4, the J gene TRBJ2-3, with D possibly matching TRBD2 (5 bases). Germline loops: CDR1 SGHNT, CDR2 YYREEE (reference sequence). The CDR3 sequence is 15 residues long. V lost 3 bases and J lost 8, with 19 bases in between. Drawing the rest from reference TRBV5-4 and TRBJ2-3, the complete variable domain is ETGVTQSPTHLIKTRGQQVTLRCSSQSGHNTVSWYQQALGQGPQFIFQYYREEENGRGNFPPRFSGLQFPNYSSELNVNALELDDSALYLCASSSGIAPPGTQYFGPGTRLTVL.

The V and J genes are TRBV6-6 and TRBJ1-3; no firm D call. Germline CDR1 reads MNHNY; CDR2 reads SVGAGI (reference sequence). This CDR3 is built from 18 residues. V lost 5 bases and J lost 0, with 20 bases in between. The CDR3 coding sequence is TGTGCCAGCAGTCAATTTCCCGTGACTTCCAGCTCTGGAAACACCATATATTTT. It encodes CASSQFPVTSSSGNTIYF.

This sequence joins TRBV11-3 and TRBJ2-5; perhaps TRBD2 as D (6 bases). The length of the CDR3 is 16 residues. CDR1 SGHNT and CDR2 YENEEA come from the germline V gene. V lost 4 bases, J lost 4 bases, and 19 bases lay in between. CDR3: CASSSRTDLGGETQYF. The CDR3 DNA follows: TGTGCCAGCAGCTCGAGGACGGACCTCGGGGGAGAGACCCAGTACTTC.

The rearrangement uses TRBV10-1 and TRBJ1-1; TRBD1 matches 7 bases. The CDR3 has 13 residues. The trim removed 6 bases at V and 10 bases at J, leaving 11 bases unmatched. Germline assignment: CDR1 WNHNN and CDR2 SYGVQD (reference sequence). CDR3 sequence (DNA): TGCGCCAGCAGCCTATCACAGGGGAATCGAGCTTTCTTT. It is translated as CASSLSQGNRAFF.